Below, 12 T cell receptor beta chains from the same sample are listed, as sequenced in a study of T-cell memory formation after mild COVID-19. TCRdb analysed the 5' RACE reads with MiXCR anew, one entry per CDR3 protein. The data contain roughly 450,000 distinct CDR3 sequences, about 18% of them singletons. The sequencing input was PBMCs or a T cell subset sorted from them (not recorded which). These receptors originate from an adult woman who had mild COVID-19 (a few samples of this study predate the infection). Cell type and time point are not known.

This clonotype has at least ten counts. The J gene is TRBJ2-3, the V gene TRBV7-6; 10 bases fit TRBD2. The CDR3 has 15 residues. V shed 6 bases and J 4 bases; nucleotides not matched to a gene: 7. Germline loops: CDR1 SGHVS, CDR2 FNYEAQ. The CDR3 is CASSRAGGQADTQYF. CDR3 in DNA: TGTGCCAGCAGTCGAGCGGGAGGGCAAGCAGATACGCAGTATTTT. Full variable domain (missing parts from reference TRBV7-6 and TRBJ2-3): GAGVSQSPRYKVTKRGQDVALRCDPISGHVSLYWYRQALGQGPEFLTYFNYEAQQDKSGLPNDRFSAERPEGSISTLTIQRTEQRDSAMYRCASSRAGGQADTQYFGPGTRLTVL.

About this clonotype itself: Compared with germline, one end of the junction differs, possibly owing to a read error. The V call is TRBV12-3 or TRBV12-4, the J call TRBJ2-1, with 12 bases identical to TRBD2. This CDR3 spans 14 amino acids. The CDR3 region is CDSSLAGGGNEQFF. DNA of the CDR3: TGTGACAGCAGTCTAGCGGGAGGGGGCAATGAGCAGTTCTTC.

This clonotype was seen a handful of times. The chain combines TRBV27 with TRBJ1-5; no definite D call. This CDR3 comprises 14 residues. V was clipped by 6 bases and J by 8 bases, with 17 bases between them. CDR1 and CDR2 (germline): MNHEY, SMNVEV (reference sequence). CDR3 loop: CASSVTRAREPQHF. CDR3 DNA sequence: TGTGCCAGCAGCGTGACTAGAGCTCGGGAGCCCCAGCATTTT.

V gene TRBV24-1 combines with J gene TRBJ2-1, with D unclear. Germline V gene lookup returns CDR1 KGHDR and CDR2 SFDVKD. The CDR3 has 18 residues. V was shortened by 4 bases and J by 5 bases, with 23 bases between the two germline ends. The CDR3: CATSDPPWAFGEDNEQFF. DNA for the CDR3: TGTGCCACCAGTGACCCACCGTGGGCGTTTGGGGAAGACAATGAGCAGTTCTTC.

This clonotype was seen only a few times. The J gene is TRBJ2-7, the V gene TRBV11-2; D uncertain. Trimming removed 0 bases at V and 0 bases at J, with 9 bases between. The germline V gene has CDR1 SGHAT and CDR2 FQNNGV. The CDR3 runs to 15 residues. The CDR3 DNA reads TGTGCCAGCAGCTTAGATGGCTTCGACTCCTACGAGCAGTACTTC. It is translated as CASSLDGFDSYEQYF.

This clonotype showed up just a few times. The chain employs TRBV7-9 and TRBJ2-7; D is ambiguous. Trimming left V 5 bases short and J 2 bases short, with 13 bases between. Germline-derived CDR1 and CDR2 are SEHNR and FQNEAQ (reference sequence). CDR3 length: 14 amino acids. CDR3 sequence (DNA): TGTGCCAGCAGCCTCCAGGCAGGAGCCTACGAGCAGTACTTC. Encoded protein: CASSLQAGAYEQYF.

The chain has TRBV25-1 and TRBJ1-1; no clear D. The germline CDR1 and CDR2 sequences are MGHDK and SYGVNS. The germline V and J ends were trimmed by 3 bases and 0 bases, with 14 bases remaining between them. This CDR3 has 16 residues. This CDR3 is CASSDPAKGMNTEAFF. CDR3 sequence (DNA): TGTGCCAGCAGTGACCCAGCTAAAGGGATGAACACTGAAGCTTTCTTT. The full variable domain, its missing parts supplied by reference TRBV25-1 and TRBJ1-1, is EADIYQTPRYLVIGTGKKITLECSQTMGHDKMYWYQQDPGMELHLIHYSYGVNSTEKGDLSSESTVSRIRTEHFPLTLESARPSHTSQYLCASSDPAKGMNTEAFFGQGTRLTVV.

In its sample, this clonotype was seen a few times. The V and J genes are TRBV6-6 and TRBJ1-1; the match to TRBD1 covers 12 bases. V lost 0 bases, J lost 6 bases, and 2 bases stayed unmatched. CDR3 length: 15 residues. Germline CDR1 MNHNY, CDR2 SVGAGI (reference sequence). The CDR3 DNA is TGTGCCAGCAGTTACTCGGGACAGGGGGCGTCTGAAGCTTTCTTT. Amino acids: CASSYSGQGASEAFF.

This clonotype was detected a few times. V and J are TRBV29-1 and TRBJ1-1; 7 nucleotides agree with TRBD1. V trimming: 6 bases; J trimming: 5 bases; junction bases outside the gene matches: 9. The CDR3 is 13 residues long. Looked up from germline, CDR1 is SQVTM and CDR2 is ANQGSEA. As DNA, the CDR3 is TGCAGCGTAGCAAGGACAGGAGGGACTGAAGCTTTCTTT. Residues: CSVARTGGTEAFF.

The V and J genes are TRBV5-1 and TRBJ1-5; 7 bases align to TRBD1. The CDR3 consists of 15 residues. From germline, CDR1 is SGHRS and CDR2 YFSETQ. V dropped 4 bases and J dropped 2; count of bases not matched to a gene: 6. In DNA, the CDR3 is TGCGCCAGCAGCCCCGGACAGGACCGCAATCAGCCCCAGCATTTT. Translation gives CASSPGQDRNQPQHF.

V gene TRBV7-9 combines with J gene TRBJ2-7; D remains ambiguous. This CDR3 region has 12 residues. Trimming pared 1 base from V and 6 bases from J, leaving 7 bases between. The germline V gene encodes CDR1 SEHNR and CDR2 FQNEAQ (reference sequence). The CDR3 DNA reads as TGTGCCAGCAGCTTAGAGCCCCGCGAGCAGTACTTC. Translation: CASSLEPREQYF.

This chain uses TRBV7-2 with TRBJ2-5; D is possibly TRBD1 (5 bases). CDR3 length: 14 amino acids. Germline V gene data show CDR1 as SGHTA and CDR2 as FQGNSA. The ends were cut back, 3 bases at V and 7 bases at J, with 15 bases in the middle. Here the CDR3 reads CASSFTGVDATQYF. The DNA of the CDR3 is TGTGCCAGCAGCTTTACAGGAGTTGATGCGACCCAGTACTTC.